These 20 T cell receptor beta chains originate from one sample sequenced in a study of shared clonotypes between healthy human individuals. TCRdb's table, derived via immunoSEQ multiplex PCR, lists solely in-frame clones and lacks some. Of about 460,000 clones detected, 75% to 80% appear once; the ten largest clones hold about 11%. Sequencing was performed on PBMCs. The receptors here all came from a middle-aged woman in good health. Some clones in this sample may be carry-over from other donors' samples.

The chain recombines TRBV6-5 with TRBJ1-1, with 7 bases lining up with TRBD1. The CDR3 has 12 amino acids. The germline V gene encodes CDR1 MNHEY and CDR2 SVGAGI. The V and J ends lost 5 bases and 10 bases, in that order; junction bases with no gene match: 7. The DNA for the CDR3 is TGTGCCAGCAGTCGACAGGGCTCAGGAGCTTTCTTT. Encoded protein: CASSRQGSGAFF.

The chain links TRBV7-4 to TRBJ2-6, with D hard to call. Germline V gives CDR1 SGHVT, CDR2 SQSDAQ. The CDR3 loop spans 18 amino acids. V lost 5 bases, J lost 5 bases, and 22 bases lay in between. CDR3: CASSSITSSQSRANVLTF. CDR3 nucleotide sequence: TGTGCCAGCAGCAGTATAACCAGCTCACAAAGTCGGGCCAACGTCCTGACTTTC. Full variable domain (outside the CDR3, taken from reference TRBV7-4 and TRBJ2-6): GAGVSQSPRYKVAKRGRDVALRCDSISGHVTLYWYRQTLGQGSEVLTYSQSDAQRDKSGRPSGRFSAERPERSVSTLKIQRTEQGDSAVYLCASSSITSSQSRANVLTFGAGSRLTVL.

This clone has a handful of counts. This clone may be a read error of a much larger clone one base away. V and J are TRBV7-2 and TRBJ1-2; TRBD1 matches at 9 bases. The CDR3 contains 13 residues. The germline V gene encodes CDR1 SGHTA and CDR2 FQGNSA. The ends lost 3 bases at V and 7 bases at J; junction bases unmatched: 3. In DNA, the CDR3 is TGTGCCAGCAGCTTCCGACAGGGGGGTGGCTACACCTTC. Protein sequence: CASSFRQGGGYTF.

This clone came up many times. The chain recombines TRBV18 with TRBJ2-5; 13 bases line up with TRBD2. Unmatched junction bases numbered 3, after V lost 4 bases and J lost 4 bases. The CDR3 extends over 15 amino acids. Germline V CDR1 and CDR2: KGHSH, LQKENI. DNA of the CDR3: TGTGCCAGCTCACTACGGACTAGCGGGGGAGAGACCCAGTACTTC. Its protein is CASSLRTSGGETQYF.

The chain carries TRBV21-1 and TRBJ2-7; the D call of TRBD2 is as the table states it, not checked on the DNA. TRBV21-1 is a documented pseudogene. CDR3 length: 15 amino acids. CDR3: CASSDGLADYYEQYF. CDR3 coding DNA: TGTGCCAGCAGCGATGGACTAGCGGATTACTACGAGCAGTACTTC.

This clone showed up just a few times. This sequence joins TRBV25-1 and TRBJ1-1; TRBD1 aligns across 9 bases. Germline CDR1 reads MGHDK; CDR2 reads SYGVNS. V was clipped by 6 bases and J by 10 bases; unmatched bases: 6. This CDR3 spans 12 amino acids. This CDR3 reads CASRDRGSSAFF. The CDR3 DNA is TGTGCCAGCAGGGACAGGGGATCGTCAGCTTTCTTT.

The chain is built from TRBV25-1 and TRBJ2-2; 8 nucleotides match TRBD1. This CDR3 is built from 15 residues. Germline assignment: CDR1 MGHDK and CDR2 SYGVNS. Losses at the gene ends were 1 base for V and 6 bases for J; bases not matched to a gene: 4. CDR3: CASSEFRGPAGELFF. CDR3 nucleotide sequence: TGTGCCAGCAGTGAATTCAGGGGGCCCGCCGGGGAGCTGTTTTTT.

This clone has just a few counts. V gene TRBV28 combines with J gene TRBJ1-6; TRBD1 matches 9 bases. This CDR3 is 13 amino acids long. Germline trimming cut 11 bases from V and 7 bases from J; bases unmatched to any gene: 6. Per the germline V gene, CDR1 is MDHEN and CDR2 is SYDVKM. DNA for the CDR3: TGTGCCCACAGGACAGGGGTGAATTCACCCCTCCACTTT. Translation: CAHRTGVNSPLHF. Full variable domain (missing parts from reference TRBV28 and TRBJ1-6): DVKVTQSSRYLVKRTGEKVFLECVQDMDHENMFWYRQDPGLGLRLIYFSYDVKMKEKGDIPEGYSVSREKKERFSLILESASTNQTSMYLCAHRTGVNSPLHFGNGTRLTVT.

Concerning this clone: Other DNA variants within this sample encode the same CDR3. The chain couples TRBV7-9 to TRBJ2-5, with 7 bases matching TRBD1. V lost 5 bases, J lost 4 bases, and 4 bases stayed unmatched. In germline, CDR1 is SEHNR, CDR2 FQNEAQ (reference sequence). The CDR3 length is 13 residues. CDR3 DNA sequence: TGTGCCAGCAGCCCAACAGGGGTAGAGACCCAGTACTTC. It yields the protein CASSPTGVETQYF.

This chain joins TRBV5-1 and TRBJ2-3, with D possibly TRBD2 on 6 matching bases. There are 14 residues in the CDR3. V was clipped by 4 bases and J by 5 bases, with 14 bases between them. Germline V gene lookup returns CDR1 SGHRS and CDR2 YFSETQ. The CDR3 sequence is CASSAGGAVDTQYF. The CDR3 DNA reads TGCGCCAGCAGCGCCGGGGGAGCGGTAGATACGCAGTATTTT.

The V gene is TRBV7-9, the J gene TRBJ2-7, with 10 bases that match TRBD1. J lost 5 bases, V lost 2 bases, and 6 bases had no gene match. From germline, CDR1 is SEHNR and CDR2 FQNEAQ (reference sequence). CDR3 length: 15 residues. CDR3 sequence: CASSLFGTGVDEQYF. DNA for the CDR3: TGTGCCAGCAGCTTATTTGGGACAGGGGTCGACGAGCAGTACTTC.

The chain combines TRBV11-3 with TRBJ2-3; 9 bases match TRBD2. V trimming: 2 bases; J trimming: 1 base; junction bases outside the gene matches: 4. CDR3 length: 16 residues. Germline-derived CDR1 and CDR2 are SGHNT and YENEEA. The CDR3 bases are TGTGCCAGCAGCTTAAGAGCGGGAGGAGGCACAGATACGCAGTATTTT. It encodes CASSLRAGGGTDTQYF.

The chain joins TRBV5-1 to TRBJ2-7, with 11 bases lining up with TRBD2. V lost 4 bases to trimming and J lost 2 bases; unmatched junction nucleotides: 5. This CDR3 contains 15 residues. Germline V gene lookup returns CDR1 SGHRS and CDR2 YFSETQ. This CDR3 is CASSVTSGGTYEQYF. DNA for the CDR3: TGCGCCAGCAGCGTAACTAGCGGGGGAACCTACGAGCAGTACTTC. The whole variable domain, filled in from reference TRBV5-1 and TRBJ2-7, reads KAGVTQTPRYLIKTRGQQVTLSCSPISGHRSVSWYQQTPGQGLQFLFEYFSETQRNKGNFPGRFSGRQFSNSRSEMNVSTLELGDSALYLCASSVTSGGTYEQYFGPGTRLTVT.

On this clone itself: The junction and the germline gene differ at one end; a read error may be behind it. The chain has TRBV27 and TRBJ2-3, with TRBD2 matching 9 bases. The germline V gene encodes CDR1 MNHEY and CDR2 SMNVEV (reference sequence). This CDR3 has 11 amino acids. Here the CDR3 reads CASSRGGLAHF. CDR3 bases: TGTGCCAGCAGTCGGGGGGGACTAGCACATTTT.

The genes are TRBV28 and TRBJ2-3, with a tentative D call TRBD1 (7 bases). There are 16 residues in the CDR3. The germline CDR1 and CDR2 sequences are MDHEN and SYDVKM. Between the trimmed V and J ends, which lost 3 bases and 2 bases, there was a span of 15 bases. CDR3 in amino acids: CASSFGQGGVTDTQYF. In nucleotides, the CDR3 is TGTGCCAGCAGTTTCGGGCAGGGGGGAGTCACAGATACGCAGTATTTT.

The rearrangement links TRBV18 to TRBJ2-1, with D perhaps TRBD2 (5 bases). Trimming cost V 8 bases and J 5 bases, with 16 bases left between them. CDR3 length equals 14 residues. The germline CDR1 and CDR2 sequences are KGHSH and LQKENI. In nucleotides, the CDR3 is TGTGCCAGCACCCCTAGGTTCGGGGACAATGAGCAGTTCTTC. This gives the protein CASTPRFGDNEQFF.

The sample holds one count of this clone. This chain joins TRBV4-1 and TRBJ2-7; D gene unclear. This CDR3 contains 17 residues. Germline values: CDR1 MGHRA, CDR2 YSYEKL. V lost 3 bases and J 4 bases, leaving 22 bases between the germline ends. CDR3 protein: CASSHSTTFFRQYEQYF. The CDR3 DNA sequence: TGCGCCAGCAGCCACTCGACGACCTTCTTTCGCCAATACGAGCAGTACTTC.

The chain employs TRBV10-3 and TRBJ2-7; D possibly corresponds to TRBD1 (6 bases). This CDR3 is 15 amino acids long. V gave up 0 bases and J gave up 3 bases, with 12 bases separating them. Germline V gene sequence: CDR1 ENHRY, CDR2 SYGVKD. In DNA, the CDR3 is TGTGCCATCAGTGAGTCGGGACAAACAATCTACGAGCAGTACTTC. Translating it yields CAISESGQTIYEQYF.

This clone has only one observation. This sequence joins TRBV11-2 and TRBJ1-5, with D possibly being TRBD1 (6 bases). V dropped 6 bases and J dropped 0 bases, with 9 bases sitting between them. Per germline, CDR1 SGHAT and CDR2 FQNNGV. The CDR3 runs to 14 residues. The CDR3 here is CASRETGSNQPQHF. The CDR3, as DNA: TGTGCCAGCAGGGAGACAGGTAGCAATCAGCCCCAGCATTTT.

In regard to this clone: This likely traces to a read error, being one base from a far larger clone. CDR3 sequence (DNA): TGTGCCAACAGCCCCCATGCTGTGAGCGGGGGAAACAATGAGCAGTTCTTC. Translating gives CANSPHAVSGGNNEQFF. The rearrangement uses TRBV9 and TRBJ2-1, with TRBD2 identical over 8 bases. The CDR3 is made up of 17 amino acids. Germline CDR1 reads SGDLS; CDR2 reads YYNGEE.